The 10 T cell receptor beta chains given below trace back to one sample, sequenced in a study of T cell clonotyping in hematopoietic cell transplantation (dated by TCRdb to 2020 to 2023). Preparation of the library involved the immunoSEQ multiplex PCR assay. In its TCRdb copy, this immuneACCESS table keeps in-frame sequences only and misses some clones. Where compared with another copy, unresolved V genes explain less than half of these, and the others have no known cause. Across this sample there are fewer than 15,000 clones, with roughly 45% seen only once. The ten biggest clones cover about 10% of the sample. The sample taken for sequencing was peripheral blood mononuclear cells. These receptor sequences come from a man between 50 and 59 years old in good health. Some clones in this sample may be carry-over from other donors' samples.

The chain is built from TRBV14 and TRBJ2-1, with D perhaps matching TRBD1 (6 bases). Deletions cut 4 bases from V and 0 bases from J, with 19 bases between. Per germline, CDR1 SGHDN and CDR2 FVKESK. This CDR3 spans 18 amino acids. The DNA of the CDR3 is TGTGCCAGCAGCCCGACCCCGTGGACAGATACCTCCTACAATGAGCAGTTCTTC. Its translation: CASSPTPWTDTSYNEQFF.

V gene TRBV4-2 combines with J gene TRBJ2-2; 7 nucleotides match TRBD2. The junction had 1 base not matched to a gene; V was cut back by 0 bases and J by 0 bases. Germline lookup yields CDR1 LGHNA and CDR2 YNFKEQ. The CDR3 length is 16 residues. The CDR3 region is CASSQERGANTGELFF. CDR3 DNA sequence: TGTGCCAGCAGCCAAGAACGGGGGGCGAACACCGGGGAGCTGTTTTTT.

The chain combines TRBV7-5 with TRBJ2-7; the table assigns TRBD1, which was not confirmed against the DNA. TRBV7-5 corresponds to a pseudogene. This CDR3 has 14 amino acids. For the CDR3, the DNA is TGTGTCAGAAGCTCGACACTTCTCTCCTACGAGCAGTACTTC. Its translation is CVRSSTLLSYEQYF.

This chain connects TRBV6-1 to TRBJ1-1; no clear D. The CDR3 covers 14 residues. Germline lookup yields CDR1 MNHNS and CDR2 SASEGT. V was clipped by 3 bases and J by 0 bases, with 8 bases between them. The CDR3 nucleotides are TGTGCCAGCAGTGATATAAGGGTGAACACTGAAGCTTTCTTT. Its protein product is CASSDIRVNTEAFF.

CDR3 sequence reads: CAWSVQGSSGNTIYF. The CDR3 DNA sequence: TGTGCCTGGAGTGTACAGGGATCCAGTGGAAACACCATATATTTT. The chain is built from TRBV30 and TRBJ1-3, with a possible D match to TRBD1 (6 bases). Germline V gene data show CDR1 as GTSNPN and CDR2 as SVGIG (reference sequence). V was pared by 0 bases and J by 3 bases, with 12 bases between. This CDR3 region has 15 residues.

The chain employs TRBV5-1 and TRBJ2-4; 8 positions agree with TRBD1. J gave up 8 bases and V 1 base, and 5 bases lay outside the gene matches. Germline values: CDR1 SGHRS, CDR2 YFSETQ. This CDR3 has 14 amino acids. The CDR3, as DNA: TGCGCCAGCAGCTTGACAGGGGGTCTGGACATTCAGTACTTC. Its protein is CASSLTGGLDIQYF.

The chain has TRBV6-4 and TRBJ2-2; D is possibly TRBD2 (5 bases). Germline V CDR1 and CDR2: MRHNA, SNTAGT. Trimming took off 6 bases at V and 4 bases at J, with 15 bases between the two ends. CDR3 length equals 15 residues. In nucleotides, the CDR3 is TGTGCCAGCAGCGCGGCACGGAGGAGCACCGGGGAGCTGTTTTTT. This translates into CASSAARRSTGELFF.

This clone appeared a few times. The chain uses TRBV28 and TRBJ1-5; no reliable D call. This CDR3 spans 12 amino acids. Germline CDR1 MDHEN, CDR2 SYDVKM. V was trimmed by 4 bases and J by 5 bases, leaving 6 bases between them. The CDR3 loop reads CASSSWDQPQHF. The CDR3 DNA is TGTGCCAGCAGTTCCTGGGATCAGCCCCAGCATTTT.

By proportion, this clone is medium-sized. V and J are TRBV5-1 and TRBJ1-1; D is ambiguous. Germline values: CDR1 SGHRS, CDR2 YFSETQ. Trimming shortened V by 2 bases and J by 4 bases, and 15 bases separated the two germline ends. The CDR3 runs to 15 residues. CDR3 amino acids: CASSLREEESTEAFF. The CDR3 nucleotides read TGCGCCAGCAGCTTAAGGGAGGAGGAGAGCACTGAAGCTTTCTTT.

The rearrangement links TRBV7-2 to TRBJ1-1; 10 bases align to TRBD1. The CDR3 sequence is 14 residues long. V lost 5 bases, J lost 5 bases, and 5 bases stayed unmatched. Germline CDR1 and CDR2: SGHTA and FQGNSA. The CDR3 DNA reads as TGTGCCAGCAGCATGTGGACAGGGGGAACTGAAGCTTTCTTT. Protein sequence: CASSMWTGGTEAFF.